The source of this T cell receptor (beta chain) is a study of cytomegalovirus exposure and HLA in healthy donors. Study observations and caveats: TCR beta chains associated with HLA were, in a later analysis, more clonally expanded than equally common others. Through in vitro validation, a few CMV-associated chains were shown to be specific for CMV antigens.

The PCR was carried out with 60 Vbeta primers and 13 Jbeta primers. Original analysis: It was a later analysis that counted tens of millions of unique TCR beta chains, of which roughly 10 million were shared. Method: immunoSEQ multiplex PCR; TCRdb's copy keeps in-frame clones and lacks some. The DNA was the basis for D and trimming; V, J and clone size are from that table. Altogether fewer than 200,000 clones are present, approximately 80% being singletons, with the ten largest covering roughly 5%. In regard to this clone: Its specificity is not known.

Sequencing was performed on PBMCs. This receptor was taken from a woman aged 18-30 years in good health and CMV-seropositive.

CDR3 amino acids: CASSFVDEQFF. CDR3 bases: TGTGCCAGCAGCTTCGTAGATGAGCAGTTCTTC. The genes are TRBV7-9 and TRBJ2-1; D gene ambiguous. The germline V gene has CDR1 SEHNR and CDR2 FQNEAQ (reference sequence). This CDR3 comprises 11 residues. Trimming took off 3 bases at V and 8 bases at J, with 5 bases between the two ends.